This TCR beta chain emerged from a study of blood T cell repertoires in COVID-19. As processed by the authors: Researchers report that nucleated cell counts were estimated from reference gene primer amplification. Profiled with immunoSEQ multiplex PCR; TCRdb holds only in-frame clones, not every one. For V, J and clone size, that table is used; D and trimming come from the DNA. The sample lists roughly 200,000 clones; about 88% were seen once. The sample comprised peripheral blood. This sequence originates from a man aged 65 to 85 with acute or convalescent COVID-19.

CDR3: CASKDRGQSNQPQHF. CDR3 DNA: TGTGCCAGCAAAGACAGGGGGCAGAGCAATCAGCCCCAGCATTTT. V usage is TRBV2 and J usage is TRBJ1-5, with TRBD1 identical over 10 bases. The CDR3 is made up of 15 amino acids. V lost 7 bases, J lost 1 base, and 4 bases stayed unmatched. Germline CDR1 is SNHLY and CDR2 is FYNNEI.